This record looks at one TCR beta chain sequence and its context. Clones were read by immunoSEQ multiplex PCR, and TCRdb kept only the in-frame ones, dropping some. The sample consists of about 2 million clones, approximately 94% of them appearing once. These data originate in a study of shared clonotypes between healthy human individuals. Germline values: CDR1 SGHKS, CDR2 YYEKEE (reference sequence). The V and J ends lost 3 bases and 6 bases respectively, with 7 bases between them. The CDR3 length is 11 residues. The naive CD8 population came from CD45RO-negative cells selected for CCR7, without terminally differentiated effector memory CD45RA+ cells.

This chain connects TRBV5-5 to TRBJ2-7; possibly TRBD2 for D (5 bases). The source is a young man in good health. Material: naive CD8+ T cells sorted from blood. CDR3 loop: CASSSAGEQYF. The CDR3 DNA is TGTGCCAGCAGCTCCGCGGGCGAGCAGTACTTC.